This record looks at one T cell receptor beta chain sequence and its context. The sample originates from a study of shared clonotypes between healthy human individuals. The repertoire was sequenced with immunoSEQ multiplex PCR; TCRdb's copy has only in-frame clones and lacks some. The sample includes about 480,000 clones, about three quarters of them seen just once. The CDR3 has 16 residues. Germline CDR1 is SNHLY and CDR2 is FYNNEI. Trimming pared 10 bases from V and 8 bases from J, leaving 29 bases between. Input material: PBMCs. This receptor was obtained from a woman between 40 and 50 years old in good health. Some clones in this sample may be carry-over from other donors' samples. V is TRBV2 and J is TRBJ1-2; a weak D match, TRBD1 (6 bases). The CDR3 sequence is CANSIWTAKIRRGYTF. The CDR3 DNA reads as TGTGCCAACTCGATCTGGACAGCCAAAATAAGACGGGGCTACACCTTC.